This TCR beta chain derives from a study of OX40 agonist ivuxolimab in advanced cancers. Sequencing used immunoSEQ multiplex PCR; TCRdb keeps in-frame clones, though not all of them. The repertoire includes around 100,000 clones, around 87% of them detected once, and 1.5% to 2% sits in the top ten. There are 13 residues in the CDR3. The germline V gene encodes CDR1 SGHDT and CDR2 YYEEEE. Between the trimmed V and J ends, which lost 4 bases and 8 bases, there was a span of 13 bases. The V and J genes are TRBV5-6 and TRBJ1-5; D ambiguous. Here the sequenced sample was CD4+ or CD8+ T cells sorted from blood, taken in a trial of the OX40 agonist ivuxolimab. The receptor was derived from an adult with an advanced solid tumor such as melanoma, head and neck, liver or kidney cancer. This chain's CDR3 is CASSKEPGKPQHF. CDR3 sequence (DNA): TGTGCCAGCAGCAAGGAGCCGGGAAAGCCCCAGCATTTT.